Detailed here is one T cell receptor (beta chain). Its matching antigen is unknown. Mismatch with germline at one junction end may stem from a read error. This record belongs to a study of tumor-infiltrating lymphocytes in primary liver carcinoma. Co-extraction of RNA and DNA was performed on roughly 17-32 mg of unsorted bulk tissue. Every tumor sample analyzed contained over 75% viable tumor cells. Study findings and constraints: Tumor-adjacent and tumor-blood pairs shared less of their repertoires than tumor region pairs shared.

The CDR3 runs to 14 residues. The germline V gene has CDR1 SGHAT and CDR2 FQNNGV. The input was about 490 ng total RNA; TCR beta cDNA was made from it with a constant-region primer. ARM-PCR was slightly modified, and three nested multiplex PCR rounds with it gave rise to the TCR beta libraries. The opening two PCR rounds, 10 cycles each, paired TRBV1-TRBV30 forward primers with a C-beta reverse primer. TCRdb redid the calling of the multiplex PCR reads with MiXCR, one entry per CDR3 protein. The sample lists about 20,000 distinct CDR3 sequences, 80% seen once, with 35% to 45% in the top ten. The chain carries TRBV11-2 and TRBJ1-1; D is undetermined. The sequence came from a woman aged 30 to 39 with primary liver carcinoma and hepatitis B virus infection. The specimen was liver tumor tissue from sampling region 2. Documented subset: tumor region T2, inferior pole. The CDR3 bases are TGTGCCAGCATCTTATTATGGGCCAGCACTGAAGCTTCCTTT. Encoded protein: CASILLWASTEASF. Together with reference TRBV11-2 and TRBJ1-1, the CDR3 gives the full variable domain: EAGVAQSPRYKIIEKRQSVAFWCNPISGHATLYWYQQILGQGPKLLIQFQNNGVVDDSQLPKDRFSAERLKGVDSTLKIQPAKLEDSAVYLCASILLWASTEASFGQGTRLTVV.